This TCR beta chain is from a study of shared clonotypes between healthy human individuals. Genomic DNA per cell subset filled all wells of several immunoSEQ plates. Repertoires were generated with immunoSEQ multiplex PCR, while TCRdb's copy carries only in-frame clones and drops some. The sample carries approximately 2.4 million clones, approximately 94% recorded once. Overall study findings and caveats: Compared with clonotypes that all four donors shared, non-shared clonotypes had lower generation probabilities. Shared clonotypes: roughly 5% naive CD4, around 4% naive CD8, 2% to 2.5% memory CD4, roughly 0.4% memory CD8.

Remarks on this clone: Its target is not known.

CDR1 LGHNA and CDR2 YSLEER come from the germline V gene. After removal of 3 bases from V and 8 bases from J, the junction contained 5 bases not matched to a gene. The CDR3 has 13 amino acids. The chain is built from TRBV4-3 and TRBJ1-2; 8 bases are shared with TRBD1. The material sequenced was naive CD4+ T cells sorted from blood. Subset given: CD45RA+ positively selected. This TCR was sampled from a man aged 18 to 29 in good health. The CDR3 region is CASSHTQGVGYTF. The CDR3 nucleotides read TGCGCCAGCAGCCATACACAGGGGGTCGGCTACACCTTC.